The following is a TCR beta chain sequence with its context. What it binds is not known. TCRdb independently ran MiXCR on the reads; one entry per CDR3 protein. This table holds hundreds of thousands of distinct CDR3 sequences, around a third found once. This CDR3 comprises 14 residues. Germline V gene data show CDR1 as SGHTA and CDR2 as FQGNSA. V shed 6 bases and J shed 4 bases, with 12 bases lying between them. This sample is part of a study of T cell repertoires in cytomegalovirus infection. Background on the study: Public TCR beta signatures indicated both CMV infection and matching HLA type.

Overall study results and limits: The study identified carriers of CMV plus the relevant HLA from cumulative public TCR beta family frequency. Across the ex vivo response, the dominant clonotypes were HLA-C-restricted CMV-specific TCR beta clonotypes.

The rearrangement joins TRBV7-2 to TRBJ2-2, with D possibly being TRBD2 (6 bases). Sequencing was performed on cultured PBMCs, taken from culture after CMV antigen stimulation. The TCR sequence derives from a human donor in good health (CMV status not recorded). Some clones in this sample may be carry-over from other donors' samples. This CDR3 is CASRTGSTTGELFF. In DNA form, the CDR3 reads TGTGCCAGCAGGACCGGGAGCACCACCGGGGAGCTGTTTTTT.